This T cell receptor beta chain was sequenced for a study of shared clonotypes between healthy human individuals. Germline loops: CDR1 SGDLS, CDR2 YYNGEE. This CDR3 has 16 residues. The ends lost 3 bases at V and 5 bases at J; junction bases unmatched: 6. The assay was immunoSEQ multiplex PCR, and TCRdb's table has in-frame clones only and misses some. The sample consists of 2,500,000 or so clones, 80% to 95% of them appearing once. With regard to this clone: As yet, its antigen is unknown. Other nucleotide sequences from this sample produce the same CDR3.

Study-wide results and caveats: Tissue TCR repertoires likely differ from these blood-only repertoires. Some naive CD4 clonotypes, 4% to 6%, turned up in common across a few donors.

Adult donors, all healthy and HIV-negative, had no recent acute infections or vaccinations. Sequencing input: naive CD4+ T cells from PBMCs. Indicated subset: CD45RA+ positively selected. The sequence was obtained from a man between 18 and 29 years old in good health. Some clones in this sample may be carry-over from other donors' samples. The chain has TRBV9 and TRBJ2-5, with 14 bases identical to TRBD2. CDR3 DNA: TGTGCCAGCAGCGATGGGACTAGCGGGAGTAGGGAGACCCAGTACTTC. Encoded protein: CASSDGTSGSRETQYF. The whole variable domain, filled in from reference TRBV9 and TRBJ2-5, reads DSGVTQTPKHLITATGQRVTLRCSPRSGDLSVYWYQQSLDQGLQFLIQYYNGEERAKGNILERFSAQQFPDLHSELNLSSLELGDSALYFCASSDGTSGSRETQYFGPGTRLLVL.